This T cell receptor (beta chain) was sequenced for a study of patients and donors after allogeneic stem cell transplantation. In TCRdb, the RT-PCR reads were re-called with MiXCR into one record per CDR3 protein. The sample has 800,000 to 1,000,000 distinct CDR3 sequences; roughly 18% are singletons. This clonotype was seen only a few times. Material: blood, either unsorted or a sorted T cell fraction (not recorded which). The receptor was derived from a human donor who was either an allogeneic HSCT recipient or a stem cell or donor lymphocyte infusion donor (not recorded which). It is not recorded whose cells these are; they may come from a transplant donor.

In DNA form, the CDR3 reads TGCAGTGCTAGAACCCCCTTGAGGGGGGCGAGTGATCAGCCCCAGCATTTT. It translates to CSARTPLRGASDQPQHF. V and J are TRBV20-1 and TRBJ1-5; tentatively, D is TRBD1 (6 bases). This CDR3 region has 17 residues. The germline CDR1 and CDR2 sequences are DFQATT and SNEGSKA (reference sequence). With 2 bases removed from V and 5 bases from J, the gap between germline ends came to 22 bases.